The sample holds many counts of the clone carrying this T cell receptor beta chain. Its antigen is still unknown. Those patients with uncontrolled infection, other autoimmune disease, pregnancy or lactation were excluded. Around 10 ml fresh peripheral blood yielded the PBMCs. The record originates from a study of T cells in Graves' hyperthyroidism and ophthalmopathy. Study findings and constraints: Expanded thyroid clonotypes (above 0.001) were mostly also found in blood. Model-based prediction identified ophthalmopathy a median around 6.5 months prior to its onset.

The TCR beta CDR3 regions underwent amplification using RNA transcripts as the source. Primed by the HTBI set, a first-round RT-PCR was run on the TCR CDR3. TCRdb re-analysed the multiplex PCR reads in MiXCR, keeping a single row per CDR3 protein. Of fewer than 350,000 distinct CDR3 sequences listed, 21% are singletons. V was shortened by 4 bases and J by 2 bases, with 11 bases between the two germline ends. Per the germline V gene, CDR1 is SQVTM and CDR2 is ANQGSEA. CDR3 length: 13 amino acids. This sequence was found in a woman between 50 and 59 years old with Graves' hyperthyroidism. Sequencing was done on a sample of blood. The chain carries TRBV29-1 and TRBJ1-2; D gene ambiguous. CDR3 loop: CSVVTVGNYGYTF. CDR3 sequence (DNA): TGCAGCGTTGTGACTGTCGGGAACTATGGCTACACCTTC.